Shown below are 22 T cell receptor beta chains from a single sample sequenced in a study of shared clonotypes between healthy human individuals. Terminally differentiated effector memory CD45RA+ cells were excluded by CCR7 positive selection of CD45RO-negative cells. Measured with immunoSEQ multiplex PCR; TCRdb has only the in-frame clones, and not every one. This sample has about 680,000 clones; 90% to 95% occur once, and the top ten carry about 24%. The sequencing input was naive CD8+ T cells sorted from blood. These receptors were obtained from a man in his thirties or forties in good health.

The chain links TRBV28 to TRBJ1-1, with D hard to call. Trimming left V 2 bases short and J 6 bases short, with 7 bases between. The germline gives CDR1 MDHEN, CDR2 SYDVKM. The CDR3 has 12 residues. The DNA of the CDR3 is TGTGCCAGCAGTTTAGTGGGCCCTGAAGCTTTCTTT. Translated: CASSLVGPEAFF.

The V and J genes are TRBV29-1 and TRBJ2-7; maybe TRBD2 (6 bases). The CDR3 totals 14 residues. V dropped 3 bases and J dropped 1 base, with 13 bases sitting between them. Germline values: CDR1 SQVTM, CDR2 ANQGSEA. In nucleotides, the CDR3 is TGCAGCGTTGAGTTGACTAGTCAATCCTACGAGCAGTACTTC. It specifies CSVELTSQSYEQYF.

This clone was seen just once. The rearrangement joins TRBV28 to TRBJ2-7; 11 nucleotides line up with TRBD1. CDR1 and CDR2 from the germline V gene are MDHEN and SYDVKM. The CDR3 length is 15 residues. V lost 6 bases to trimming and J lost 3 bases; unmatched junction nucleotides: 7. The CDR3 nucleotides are TGTGCCAGCAGCCCAGGACAGGGGGCTTACTACGAGCAGTACTTC. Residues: CASSPGQGAYYEQYF.

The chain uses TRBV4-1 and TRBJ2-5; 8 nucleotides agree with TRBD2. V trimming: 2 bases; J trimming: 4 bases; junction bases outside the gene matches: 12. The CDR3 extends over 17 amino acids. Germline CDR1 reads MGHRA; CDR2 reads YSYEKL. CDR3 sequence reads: CASSQMTSVRWGETQYF. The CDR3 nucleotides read TGCGCCAGCAGCCAAATGACTAGCGTCAGATGGGGAGAGACCCAGTACTTC.

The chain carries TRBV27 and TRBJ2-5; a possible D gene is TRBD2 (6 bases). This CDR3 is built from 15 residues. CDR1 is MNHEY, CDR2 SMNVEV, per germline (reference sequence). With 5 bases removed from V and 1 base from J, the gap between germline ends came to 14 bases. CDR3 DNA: TGTGCCAGCAGTCTGTCGAGAGCGGGCCAAGAGACCCAGTACTTC. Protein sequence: CASSLSRAGQETQYF.

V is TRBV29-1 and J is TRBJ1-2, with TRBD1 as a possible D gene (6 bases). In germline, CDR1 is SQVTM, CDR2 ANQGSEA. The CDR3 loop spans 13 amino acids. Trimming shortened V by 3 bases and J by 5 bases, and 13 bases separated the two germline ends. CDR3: CSVEGGRVYGYTF. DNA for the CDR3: TGCAGCGTTGAGGGGGGCAGGGTATATGGCTACACCTTC.

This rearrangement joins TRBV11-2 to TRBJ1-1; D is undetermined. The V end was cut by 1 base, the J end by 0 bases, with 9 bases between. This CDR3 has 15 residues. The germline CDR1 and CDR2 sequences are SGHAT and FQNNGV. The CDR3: CASSLVSGMNTEAFF. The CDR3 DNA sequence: TGTGCCAGCAGCTTAGTCTCGGGGATGAACACTGAAGCTTTCTTT.

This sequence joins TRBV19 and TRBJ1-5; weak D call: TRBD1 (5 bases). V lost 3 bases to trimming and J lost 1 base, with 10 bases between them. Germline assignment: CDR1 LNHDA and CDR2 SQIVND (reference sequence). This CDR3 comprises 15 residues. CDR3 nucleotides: TGTGCCAGTAGTATCATGTGGGGCAGCAATCAGCCCCAGCATTTT. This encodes CASSIMWGSNQPQHF.

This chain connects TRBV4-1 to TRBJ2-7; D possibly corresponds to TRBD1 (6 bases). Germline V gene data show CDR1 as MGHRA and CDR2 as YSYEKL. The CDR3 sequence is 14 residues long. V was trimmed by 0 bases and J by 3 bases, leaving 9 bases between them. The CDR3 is CASSQEQGVYEQYF. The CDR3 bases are TGCGCCAGCAGCCAAGAACAGGGAGTCTACGAGCAGTACTTC.

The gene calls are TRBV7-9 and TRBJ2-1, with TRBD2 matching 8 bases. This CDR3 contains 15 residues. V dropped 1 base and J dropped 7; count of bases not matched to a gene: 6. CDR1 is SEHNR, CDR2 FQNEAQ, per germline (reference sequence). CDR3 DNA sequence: TGTGCCAGCAGCTTAGTACGGGAGGGGGAAAATGAGCAGTTCTTC. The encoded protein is CASSLVREGENEQFF.

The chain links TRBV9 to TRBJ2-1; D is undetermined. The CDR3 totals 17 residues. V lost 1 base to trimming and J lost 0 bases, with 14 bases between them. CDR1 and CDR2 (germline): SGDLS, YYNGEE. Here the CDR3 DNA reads TGTGCCAGCAGCGTAATCGTAGCCTCGAGCTCCTACAATGAGCAGTTCTTC. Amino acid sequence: CASSVIVASSSYNEQFF.

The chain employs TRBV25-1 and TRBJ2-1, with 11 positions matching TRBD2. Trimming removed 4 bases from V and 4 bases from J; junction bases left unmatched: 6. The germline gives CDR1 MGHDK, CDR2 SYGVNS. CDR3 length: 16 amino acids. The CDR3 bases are TGTGCCAGCAGTGCAGGGACTAGCGGAGATTACAATGAGCAGTTCTTC. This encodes CASSAGTSGDYNEQFF.

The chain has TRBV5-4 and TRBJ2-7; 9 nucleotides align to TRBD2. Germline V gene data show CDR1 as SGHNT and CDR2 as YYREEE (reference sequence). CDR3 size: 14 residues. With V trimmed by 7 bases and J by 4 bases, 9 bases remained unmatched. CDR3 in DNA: TGTGCCAGCTCTGGGCGGGAGGGTGGATACGAGCAGTACTTC. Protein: CASSGREGGYEQYF.

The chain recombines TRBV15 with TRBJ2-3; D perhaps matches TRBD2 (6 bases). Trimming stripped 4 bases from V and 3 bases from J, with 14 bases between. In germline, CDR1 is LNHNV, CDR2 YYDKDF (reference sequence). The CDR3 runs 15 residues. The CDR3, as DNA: TGTGCCACCAGCACCGGGGACTTCGGGACAGATACGCAGTATTTT. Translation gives CATSTGDFGTDTQYF.

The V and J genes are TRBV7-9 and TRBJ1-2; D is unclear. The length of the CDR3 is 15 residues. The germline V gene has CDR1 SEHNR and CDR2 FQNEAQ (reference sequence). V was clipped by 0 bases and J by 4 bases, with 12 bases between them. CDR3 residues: CASSLAQIIGYGYTF. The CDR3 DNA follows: TGTGCCAGCAGCTTAGCGCAAATAATAGGCTATGGCTACACCTTC.

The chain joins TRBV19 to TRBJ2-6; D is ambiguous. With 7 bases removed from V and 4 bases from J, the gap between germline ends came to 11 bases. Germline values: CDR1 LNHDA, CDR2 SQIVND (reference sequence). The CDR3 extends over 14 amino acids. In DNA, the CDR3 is TGTGCCAGTATGACTCTTACCGGGGCCAACGTCCTGACTTTC. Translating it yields CASMTLTGANVLTF.

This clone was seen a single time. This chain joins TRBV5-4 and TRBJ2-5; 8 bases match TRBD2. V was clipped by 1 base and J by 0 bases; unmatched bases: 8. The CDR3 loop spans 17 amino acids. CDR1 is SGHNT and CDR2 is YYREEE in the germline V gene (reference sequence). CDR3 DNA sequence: TGTGCCAGCAGCTTGTTTCAAGCGGGAGTAGACCAAGAGACCCAGTACTTC. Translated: CASSLFQAGVDQETQYF.

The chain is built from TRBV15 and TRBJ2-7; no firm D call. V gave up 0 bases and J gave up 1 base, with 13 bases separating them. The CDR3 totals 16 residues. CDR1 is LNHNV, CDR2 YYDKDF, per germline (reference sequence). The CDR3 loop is CATSRERQSLSYEQYF. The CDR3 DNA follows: TGTGCCACCAGCAGAGAGCGGCAGTCTTTATCCTACGAGCAGTACTTC.

CDR3 DNA sequence: TGTGCCAGCAGCTTATGGGCAGGGTCGTCCTACGAGCAGTACTTC. Protein: CASSLWAGSSYEQYF. The chain carries TRBV7-2 and TRBJ2-7; D might be TRBD1 (5 bases). Germline V gene sequence: CDR1 SGHTA, CDR2 FQGNSA. The germline V and J ends were trimmed by 2 bases and 1 base, with 12 bases remaining between them. The CDR3 consists of 15 residues.

The CDR3 sequence is CASSVAGGVNEQFF. For the CDR3, the DNA is TGTGCCAGCAGCGTAGCGGGAGGGGTCAATGAGCAGTTCTTC. The V call is TRBV9, the J call TRBJ2-1; TRBD2 matches at 8 bases. This CDR3 is built from 14 residues. The germline V gene has CDR1 SGDLS and CDR2 YYNGEE. The V and J ends lost 0 bases and 6 bases, in that order; junction bases with no gene match: 2.

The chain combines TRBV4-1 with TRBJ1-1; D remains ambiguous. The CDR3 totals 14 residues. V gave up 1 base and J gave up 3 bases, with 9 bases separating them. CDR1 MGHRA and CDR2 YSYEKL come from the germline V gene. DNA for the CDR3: TGCGCCAGCAGCCAAGGCAAGTTAGACACTGAAGCTTTCTTT. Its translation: CASSQGKLDTEAFF.

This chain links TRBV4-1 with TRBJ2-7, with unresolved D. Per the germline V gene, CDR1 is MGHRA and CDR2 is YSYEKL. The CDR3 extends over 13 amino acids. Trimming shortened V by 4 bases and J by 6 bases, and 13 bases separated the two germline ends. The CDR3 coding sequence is TGCGCCAGCAGCCTCAGACCCTACTCCGAGCAGTACTTC. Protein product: CASSLRPYSEQYF.